This T cell receptor (beta chain) was retrieved from a study of cytomegalovirus exposure and HLA in healthy donors (dated by TCRdb to the late 2010s). Regarding the study in general: In an earlier analysis of 550 to 750 of the donors, less than 350 Gb of sequence data and 117 million unique TCR beta sequences from 150 million to 200 million T cells were reported. Besides the first cohort of some 670 subjects, a separate validation cohort made up of 90 to 150 different subjects was used. Rather than drawing on any new phenotypic data, the later analysis identified candidate immune exposures from TCR beta sequences and the way those sequences occurred across donors. All discovery cohort repertoires had been generated on a single sequencing platform. An early release that covered approximately 600 HLA-typed donors contained 250 to 350 gigabases of sequencing data and 80 million or so unique TCR sequences. In a later genetic analysis, genome-wide SNP genotypes for about 55% of the roughly 700 donors were used, and that subset was treated as a discovery cohort. An earlier analysis of approximately 640 of the donors applied high-throughput TCR beta sequencing to assess whether each TCR beta V gene segment acted as functional or pseudogenic. The study profiled the T cell repertoires of fewer than 850 subjects by immunosequencing and related them to cytomegalovirus serostatus. A later analysis re-analyzed previously published TCR beta repertoires from approximately 700 donors and added high-resolution HLA genotyping to study TCR occurrence patterns. Typing coverage differed by locus: A, B, C, DRB1 and DQB1 were typed in roughly 620-640 donors, DQA1 in 500 to 550, DPA1 in 600 to 610, and DPB1 in 400 to 490. Both class I and class II loci were covered by HLA typing, at four-digit resolution. Alongside the repertoire data, information on donor age, sex, ethnicity and CMV serostatus was compiled. The study aimed to test whether signatures of past pathogen exposure could be identified by cataloging public T cell receptors. Among about 360 genotyped donors of the cohort, an average of approximately 250,000 unique TCR beta nucleotide sequences were sequenced per donor, roughly 20% of them non-productive. To predict cytomegalovirus infection status, the study combined high-throughput TCR immunosequencing, statistical association of individual TCRs with disease status, and machine learning. The genetic ancestry cluster associated with self-reported Caucasian donors included about 81% of the 300 to 450 genotyped donors. Four or five DR-DQ haplotypes were handled as single units for association and clustering because linkage in the cohort was strong.

Of note for this clone: Its binding antigen is unknown. No base quality values were provided; no much bigger clone lies one nucleotide off.

The germline V gene specifies SGHRS as CDR1 and YFSETQ as CDR2. V loses 5 bases at its end and J loses 10 bases; junction bases beyond the gene matches: 5. Spanning cysteine to phenylalanine, the CDR3 consists of 13 amino acids. CDR3 DNA is the only sequence kept; it has 39 bases, read in frame from the first base. The library was obtained by the immunoSEQ multiplex PCR assay. The multiplex PCR relied on a mix of 60 forward primers for TCR Vbeta segments and 13 reverse primers for TCR Jbeta segments. The CDR3 region of rearranged TCR beta genes was amplified from genomic DNA with a multiplex PCR assay. Amplified TCR beta libraries were sequenced as 87-base-pair reads on the Illumina HiSeq System. The published analysis was carried out like this. A later analysis tallied about 77 million unique TCR beta chains across the roughly 610 repertoires, and around 9.9 million of those chains were shared by two or more donors. A nearest-neighbor algorithm error-corrected the raw reads and collapsed the reads into unique sequences, merging closely related sequences to remove PCR and sequencing errors. Alignment of CDR3 sequences to IMGT reference sequences was used to assign V, D and J gene segments. For a sequence to be retained, at least a six-nucleotide match to both a V gene segment and a J gene segment was required. A rearrangement counted as productive if the CDR3 had no stop codons and remained in frame with V and J, and every other rearrangement counted as non-productive. CDR3 was defined according to IMGT convention as the region running from the second conserved V-encoded cysteine to the conserved J-encoded phenylalanine. In an earlier analysis of more than 550 of the donors, sequences lacking an unambiguous match to a single V gene segment were excluded. In an earlier analysis of roughly 600 of the donors, a V segment was called functional when productive rearrangements were above 56.7%, and segregating when the standard deviation between donors exceeded 5%. To diagnose cytomegalovirus status from the catalog of TCR beta chain sequences, a statistical classification framework was built. A later analysis assigned V and J genes by comparing TCR nucleotide sequences with IMGT/GENE-DB human TR gene sequences. Using the TCRdist pipeline, a later analysis assigned CDR3 sequences along with most-parsimonious VDJ recombination scenarios. A later analysis defined each TCR beta chain by its CDR3 amino acid sequence plus V-gene family, and excluded reads lacking a unique V-gene family. To address suspected cross-contamination and a sequencing artifact, a later analysis removed around 600 highly shared, low-generation-probability nucleotide sequences. A later analysis calculated a clonal expansion index for each public chain from normalized within-repertoire ranks of inferred template counts. In a later analysis, generation probabilities were computed with a VDJ recombination model fitted to out-of-frame rearrangements, and the resulting probabilities were checked against IGoR. Hypergeometric tests were used in a later analysis to score TCR-TCR, TCR-HLA and TCR-CMV co-occurrence, with a repertoire-size bias correction applied to the TCR pairs. In a later analysis, false discovery rates were estimated by permuting HLA or CMV assignments 20 times. In a later analysis, co-occurring TCRs were grouped using DBSCAN, with TCRdist sequence similarity added in when clustering inside HLA-allele-positive subsets. For co-occurrence clustering, repertoires with fewer than 30,000 or more than 120,000 public chains were excluded, along with roughly 5 repertoires with anomalous nucleotide sharing. Imported from immuneACCESS, the table was reduced by TCRdb to in-frame sequences with V and J called. These copies leave out some clones; in studies compared against another copy, an unresolved V gene accounts for under half, and the cause of the remainder is not known. From that table come the V and J calls and clone size; the DNA was used to work out D and trimming. The table for this sample lists around 100,000 clones; almost 80% of them were counted only once. The top ten clonotypes cover 5.8% of the sample.

General study outcomes and caveats: Several of the top co-occurrence clusters appeared to be linked to parvovirus B19, influenza, CMV and Epstein-Barr virus, according to a later analysis. In both the original and validation cohorts, the classifier was reported to diagnose cytomegalovirus status with high specificity and sensitivity. In a later genetic analysis, a missense DCLRE1C variant was associated with V-gene and J-gene trimming of TCR beta chains, and the association was replicated in an independent cohort. The sequencing pipeline was judged likely to have produced a cluster of highly shared sequence variants as a technical artifact. A further reported finding was that TCR beta sequences accurately predicted the HLA-A and HLA-B alleles for most subjects in the first cohort. Because the 87-base-pair reads could not distinguish some IMGT-functional V segments, including TRBV6-2 and TRBV6-3, those segments were excluded. Assigning TCR associations to individual alleles was difficult when HLA alleles, especially DR and DQ, strongly co-occurred. Because HLA typing was missing for some donors at each locus, association tests included only the typed subset. Across donors, most TCR sequences were observed very rarely, whereas some public TCRs were present in many individuals. Only TCR beta chains were sequenced in this cohort, and the absence of alpha or paired-chain data limited detectable features. A total of fewer than 200 TCR beta chains were listed by the study as associated with cytomegalovirus. The earlier analysis of fewer than 750 of the donors excluded some 15 rarely observed V segments, including chromosome 9 orphons, because counts were too low. At a false discovery rate of 0.05, a later analysis linked under 20,000 TCR beta sequences to specific HLA alleles. CMV serostatus was the only immune exposure information available for the cohort. In an earlier analysis of roughly 560 of the donors, most TCR beta V segments were observed in productive rearrangements about 87% or about 30% of the time, broadly matching IMGT annotations. A few of the identified cytomegalovirus-associated TCR beta chains were confirmed in vitro to be specific for cytomegalovirus antigens. Correlated functional status among segregating V segments might reflect linkage disequilibrium, but an unknown experimental factor could not be ruled out. In a later analysis, the rate of TCR association differed among HLA loci, with DRB1 alleles having the most associated TCRs and HLA-C alleles having the fewest. According to a later genetic analysis, donors in an Asian-associated ancestry cluster had fewer N-insertions in productive TCRs than the approximately 700-donor mean. Compared with equally common non-associated chains, HLA-associated TCR beta chains in a later analysis were more clonally expanded and had lower generation probabilities. According to the authors, the approach could potentially be generalized to other disease states and immunological phenotypes. A later analysis found that most CMV-associated TCR beta chains appeared HLA-restricted, with HLA associations seemingly driven largely by CMV exposure. Sequencing depth was assumed to be roughly uniform across donors in the presence/absence analyses, though that assumption may not hold.

The cohort comprised 670 or so healthy bone marrow donors. At the time of sampling, every cohort member was nominally healthy, though immune exposures that went unrecorded were likely present. The donor was CMV seropositive and was included in the group of 250 to 350 seropositive cohort members. A peripheral blood sample was provided by each donor, and peripheral blood mononuclear cells were used for TCR beta sequencing. Genomic DNA was extracted from the blood cell samples with the Qiagen DNeasy Blood Extraction Kit. The TCR was taken from a man between 60 and 75 years old in good health and CMV-seropositive. In this chain, TRBV5-1 is recombined with TRBJ1-6; 8 of the junction bases match TRBD1. Sequenced input: PBMCs. The CDR3 region reads CASRDREHSPLHF. The nucleotide sequence reads TGCGCCAGCAGGGACAGGGAACACTCACCCCTCCACTTT.